This T cell receptor (beta chain) was identified during a study of blood T cell repertoires in COVID-19. The protocol was immunoSEQ multiplex PCR, while the TCRdb copy is restricted to in-frame clones and leaves out a portion. The sample records hundreds of thousands of clones, more than 80% being singletons. The CDR3 extends over 13 amino acids. Trimming stripped 1 base from V and 5 bases from J, with 12 bases between. The germline gives CDR1 SQVTM, CDR2 ANQGSEA. The clonotype comes from a woman in her late teens or twenties who had recovered from COVID-19. This rearrangement joins TRBV29-1 to TRBJ2-7; tentative D call: TRBD2 (5 bases). The sequencing input was PBMCs or T cells enriched from blood (not recorded which). The CDR3 DNA reads TGCAGCGTTGAAGTGGTCACCGGGGACGAGCAGTACTTC. The encoded protein is CSVEVVTGDEQYF.